Given below is one T cell receptor (beta chain) in context. Other nucleotide sequences from this sample produce the same CDR3. The PCR ran on 60 Vbeta and 13 Jbeta primers. Produced via immunoSEQ multiplex PCR; TCRdb's table is partial and in-frame only. The sample carries 100,000 to 120,000 clones, 79% recorded once. Germline values: CDR1 MNHEY, CDR2 SMNVEV (reference sequence). CDR3 size: 15 residues. Trimming took 6 bases from V and 6 from J; bases not matched to a gene: 9. The sample originates from a study of cytomegalovirus exposure and HLA in healthy donors. Source material: PBMCs. The chain uses TRBV27 and TRBJ2-1; TRBD1 agrees at 9 bases. This receptor was obtained from a man aged 25 to 45 in good health and CMV-seropositive. The CDR3 nucleotides are TGTGCCAGCAGCTCAGGGACAGGGTGGGTCAATGAGCAGTTCTTC. It encodes CASSSGTGWVNEQFF.